This T cell receptor beta chain appears in the sequencing data of a study of human T cells and chemical hapten exposure. Study-level information: Patients were given diphenylcyclopropenone on the scalp weekly across the approximately 26-week study. Mostly female, the patients presented with alopecia areata, totalis or universalis.

Specified time point: pre-sensitization, week 0. Sample treatment: therapeutic diphenylcyclopropenone sensitization with weekly scalp DPC. Blood draws came first, before each patch test. Donors, patients with alopecia ranging from 18 to 70 years old and judged suitable for DPC, provided samples. V dropped 3 bases and J dropped 0 bases, with 17 bases sitting between them. Germline V gives CDR1 SGHVS, CDR2 FNYEAQ. CDR3 length: 17 residues. In its sample, this clonotype was seen many times. TCRdb passed the RACE reads through MiXCR, listing each CDR3 protein once. The sample records under 400,000 distinct CDR3 sequences, 4% to 6% being singletons.

The chain recombines TRBV7-6 with TRBJ1-1, with a weak D call TRBD1 (5 bases). This sequence was found in a woman aged 45-65 years with alopecia areata. Some clones in this sample may be carry-over from other donors' samples. Specimen: whole blood, collected in connection with sensitization to the hapten diphenylcyclopropenone (DPC). The CDR3 protein is CASSFRVDGEMNTEAFF. CDR3 bases: TGTGCCAGCAGCTTCAGGGTTGACGGGGAGATGAACACTGAAGCTTTCTTT.